This T cell receptor beta chain was retrieved from a study of T cell responses to AZD1222 COVID-19 vaccine. Study-wide findings and caveats: White British people made up most donors, females outnumbered males, and clonal diversity was possibly underestimated.

Here immunoSEQ multiplex PCR was the method, and the copy in TCRdb shows in-frame clones only, minus some. This table holds under 85,000 clones, roughly nine tenths found once. V lost 9 bases, J lost 6 bases, and 4 bases stayed unmatched. Germline V gene data show CDR1 as LNHNV and CDR2 as YYDKDF (reference sequence). This CDR3 spans 12 amino acids. Turning to this clone: What it recognizes is unknown.

This chain joins TRBV15 and TRBJ2-2; 7 bases map to TRBD2. Sequenced here: peripheral blood, sampled on day 0 of AZD1222 vaccination. The receptor's source is an adult in good health. In DNA, the CDR3 is TGTGCCACACGCCGGGGGGCCGGGGAGCTGTTTTTT. This translates into CATRRGAGELFF.